This T cell receptor (beta chain) was obtained from a study of response to subunit inactivated influenza vaccine (dated by TCRdb to the late 2010s). Study-level background: The study used deep quantitative T cell receptor repertoire profiling to track responses to a trivalent subunit inactivated influenza vaccine.

This clonotype was picked up a small number of times. Its antigen has not been determined. Base-call qualities are not available, and no considerably larger clone is one nucleotide away. Broad study findings and their caveats: The authors proposed that each seasonal influenza vaccination may bring in only a limited number of new T cells.

What this sample's time point label stands for: around 42 days after influenza vaccine administration. The library was prepared using RT-PCR. Sequencing instrument: Illumina HiSeq 2500. TCRdb took the public reads, trimmed them with fastp at Q25, ran MiXCR for clone calling and kept in-frame beta chains. Every distinct CDR3 protein forms one entry, paired with its most common genes and DNA. The sample data list about 160,000 distinct CDR3 sequences, and around 9.9% of these were observed just once. The top ten hold roughly an eighth of the sample. Germline trimming amounts to 1 base on V and 5 bases on J, with 4 as the count of junction bases outside the gene matches. Taken from cysteine to phenylalanine, the CDR3 has 15 residues. The retained sequence is limited to the CDR3, 45 bases, with the frame set at the first base. The CDR1 and CDR2 encoded by the germline V gene are LGHNA and YSLEER.

Here the sequenced sample was non-naive T cells sorted from PBMCs, taken about 40 days after vaccination. The cell subset or site label, read with the paper, signifies: memory T cell fraction. The rearrangement combines TRBV4-3 with TRBJ1-4; 7 central bases correspond to TRBD1. The TCR comes from a man in his forties or fifties who received an inactivated influenza vaccine. Donor details come from another sample of the same person, matched by shared clones. The CDR3 loop reads CASSQAWGQNEKLFF. The nucleotide sequence reads TGCGCCAGCAGCCAAGCCTGGGGACAGAATGAAAAACTGTTTTTT.